The TCR beta chain described here comes from a study of cytomegalovirus exposure and HLA in healthy donors. The overall study: One earlier analysis, a look at 150 million to 200 million T cells, found roughly 110 million unique TCR beta sequences. The study, taken as a whole, reports: Analyzed later, most CMV-associated TCR beta chains appeared HLA-restricted.

This clone showed up just a few times. Its antigen is undetermined. Trimming cost V 5 bases and J 8 bases, with 13 bases left between them. The CDR3 is 12 amino acids. CDR1 SGHDT and CDR2 YYEEEE come from the germline V gene. It was with 60 Vbeta and 13 Jbeta primers that the PCR ran. Original handling: A later analysis tallied about 80 million unique TCR beta chains, 9.5 million to 14 million of them shared. Produced via immunoSEQ multiplex PCR; TCRdb's table is partial and in-frame only. That table furnishes V, J and clone size, whereas the DNA furnished D and trimming. The table records about 140,000 clones, 73% of them present only once.

Sample: PBMCs. The V call is TRBV5-6, the J call TRBJ1-2, with TRBD1 as a possible D gene (6 bases). This TCR was sampled from a woman in her forties in good health and CMV-seronegative. This CDR3 reads CASSQGTMGYTF. In nucleotides, the CDR3 is TGTGCCAGCAGTCAGGGGACTATGGGCTACACCTTC.